This entry is about one T cell receptor beta chain. The antigen is undetermined. Only in-frame clones appear in the TCRdb table, and some are missing; sequencing was by immunoSEQ multiplex PCR. The sample carries tens of thousands of clones, 90% recorded once. This sample stems from a study of PD-1 blockade in classical Hodgkin lymphoma. In the study overall: Intravenous nivolumab at 3 mg/kg was given to patients every 2 weeks. Study-wide results and caveats: Significant TCR diversity gains by C4D1 occurred in CD4+ but not CD8+ cells. Newly diagnosed and completely responding patients shared comparable baseline diversity.

Germline CDR1 is SGHRS and CDR2 is YFSETQ. The length of the CDR3 is 14 residues. Trimming left V 0 bases short and J 6 bases short, with 11 bases between. The time point: cycle 4 day 1 (C4D1), after less than 7 weeks of nivolumab. All patients experienced relapse after autologous stem cell transplantation, and brentuximab vedotin exposure was variable. Under best response, outcomes were complete response, partial response or progressive disease. The clonotype comes from a human donor with classical Hodgkin lymphoma. V is TRBV5-1 and J is TRBJ2-3; tentative D call: TRBD2 (5 bases). The material sequenced was peripheral blood mononuclear cells (PBMCs), taken before the fourth cycle of nivolumab. This chain's CDR3 is CASSLEADLDTQYF. The CDR3 DNA reads as TGCGCCAGCAGCTTGGAGGCGGACTTGGATACGCAGTATTTT.